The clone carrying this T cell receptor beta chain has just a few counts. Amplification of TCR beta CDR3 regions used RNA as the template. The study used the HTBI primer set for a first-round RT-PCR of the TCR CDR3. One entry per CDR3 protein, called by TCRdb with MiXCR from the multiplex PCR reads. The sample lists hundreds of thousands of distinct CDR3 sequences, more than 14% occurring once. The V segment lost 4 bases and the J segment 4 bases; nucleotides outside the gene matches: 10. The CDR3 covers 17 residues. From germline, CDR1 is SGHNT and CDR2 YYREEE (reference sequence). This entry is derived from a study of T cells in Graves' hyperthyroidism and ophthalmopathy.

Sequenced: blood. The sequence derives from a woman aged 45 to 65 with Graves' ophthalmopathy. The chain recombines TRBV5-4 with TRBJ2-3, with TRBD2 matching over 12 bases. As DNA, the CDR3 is TGTGCCAGCAGCAGGGGACTAGCGGGCGACGCCCCAGATACGCAGTATTTT. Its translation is CASSRGLAGDAPDTQYF.